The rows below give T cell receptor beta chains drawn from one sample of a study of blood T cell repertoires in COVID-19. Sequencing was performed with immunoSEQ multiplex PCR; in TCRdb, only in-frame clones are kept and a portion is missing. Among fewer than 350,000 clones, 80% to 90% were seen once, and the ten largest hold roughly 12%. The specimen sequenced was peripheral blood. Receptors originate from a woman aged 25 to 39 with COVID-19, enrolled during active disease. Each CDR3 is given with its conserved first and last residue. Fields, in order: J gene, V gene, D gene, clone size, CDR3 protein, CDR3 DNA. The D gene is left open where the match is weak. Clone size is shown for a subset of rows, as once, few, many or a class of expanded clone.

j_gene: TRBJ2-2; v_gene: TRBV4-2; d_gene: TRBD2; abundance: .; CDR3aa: CASSLMGILGGDTGELFF; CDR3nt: TGTGCCAGCAGCCTGATGGGTATTTTGGGGGGGGACACCGGGGAGCTGTTTTTT
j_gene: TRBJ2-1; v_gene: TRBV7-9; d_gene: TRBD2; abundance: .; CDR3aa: CASSLPRTSGGYNEQFF; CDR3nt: TGTGCCAGCAGCTTACCTCGGACTAGCGGGGGCTACAATGAGCAGTTCTTC
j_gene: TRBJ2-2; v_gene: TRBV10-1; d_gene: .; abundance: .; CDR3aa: CASSESYSYTGELFF; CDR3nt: TGCGCCAGCAGTGAATCGTACTCATACACCGGGGAGCTGTTTTTT
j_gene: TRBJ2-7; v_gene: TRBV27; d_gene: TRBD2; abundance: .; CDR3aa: CASSPNRPDFAGAYEQYF; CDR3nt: TGTGCCAGCAGTCCGAATCGCCCCGACTTTGCGGGAGCCTACGAGCAGTACTTC
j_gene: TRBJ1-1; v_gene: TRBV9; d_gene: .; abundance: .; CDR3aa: CASSVGTDEAFF; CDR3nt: TGTGCCAGCAGCGTAGGGACTGACGAAGCTTTCTTT
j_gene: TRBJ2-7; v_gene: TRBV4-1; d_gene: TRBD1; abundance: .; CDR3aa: CASKGQGAVYEQYF; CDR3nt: TGCGCCAGTAAGGGACAGGGGGCGGTCTACGAGCAGTACTTC
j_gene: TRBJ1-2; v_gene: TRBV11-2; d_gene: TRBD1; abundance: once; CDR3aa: CASSRQGDRNNYGYTF; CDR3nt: TGTGCCAGCAGCCGTCAGGGGGACAGAAACAACTATGGCTACACCTTC
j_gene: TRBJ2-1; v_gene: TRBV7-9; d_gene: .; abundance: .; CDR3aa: CASSLIGAFNEQFF; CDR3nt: TGTGCCAGCAGCTTAATTGGAGCTTTCAATGAGCAGTTCTTC
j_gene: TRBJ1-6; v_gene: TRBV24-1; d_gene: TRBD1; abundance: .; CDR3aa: CATSDGTGINSPLHF; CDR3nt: TGTGCCACCAGTGACGGGACAGGGATTAATTCACCCCTCCACTTT
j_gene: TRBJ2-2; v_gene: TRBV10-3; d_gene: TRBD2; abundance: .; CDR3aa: CAISDGGDTGELFF; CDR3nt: TGTGCCATCAGTGACGGGGGGGACACCGGGGAGCTGTTTTTT
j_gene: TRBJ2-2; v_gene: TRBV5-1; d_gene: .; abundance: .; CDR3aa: CASSLDTNTGELFF; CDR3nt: TGCGCCAGCAGCTTGGATACGAACACCGGGGAGCTGTTTTTT
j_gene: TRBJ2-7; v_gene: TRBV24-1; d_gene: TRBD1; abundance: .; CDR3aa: CATSDPGTGAYEQYF; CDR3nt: TGTGCCACCAGTGACCCCGGGACAGGGGCCTACGAGCAGTACTTC
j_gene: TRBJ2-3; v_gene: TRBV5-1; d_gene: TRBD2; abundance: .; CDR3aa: CASSYLLAGGKDTQYF; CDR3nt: TGCGCCAGCAGCTACCTTCTAGCGGGGGGGAAGGATACGCAGTATTTT
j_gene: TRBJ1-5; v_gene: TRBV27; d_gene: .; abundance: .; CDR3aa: CASSAGDTNQPQHF; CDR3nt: TGTGCCAGCAGTGCAGGGGATACCAATCAGCCCCAGCATTTT
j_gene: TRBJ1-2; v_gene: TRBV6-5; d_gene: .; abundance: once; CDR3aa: CASSYRRTDSSYGYTF; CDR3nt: TGTGCCAGCAGTTACAGGAGGACAGACAGTTCCTATGGCTACACCTTC
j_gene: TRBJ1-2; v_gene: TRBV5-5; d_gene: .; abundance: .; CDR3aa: CASSLLQLNYGYTF; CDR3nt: TGTGCCAGCAGCCTCCTACAGCTGAACTATGGCTACACCTTC
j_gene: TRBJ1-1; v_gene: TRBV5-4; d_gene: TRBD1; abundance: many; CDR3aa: CARHLGQGLNTEAFF; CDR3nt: TGTGCCAGACACCTGGGACAGGGATTGAACACTGAAGCTTTCTTT
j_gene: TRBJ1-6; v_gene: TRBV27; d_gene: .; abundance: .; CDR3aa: CASSLSGALDSPLHF; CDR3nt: TGTGCCAGCAGTTTATCAGGGGCCCTCGATTCACCCCTCCACTTT
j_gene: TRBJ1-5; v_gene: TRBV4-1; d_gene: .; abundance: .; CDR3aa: CASSPWAGGNQPQHF; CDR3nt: TGCGCCAGCAGCCCATGGGCAGGGGGCAATCAGCCCCAGCATTTT
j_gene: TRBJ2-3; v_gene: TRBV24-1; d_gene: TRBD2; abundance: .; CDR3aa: CATSDTLAGGRYF; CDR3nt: TGTGCCACCAGTGATACCCTAGCGGGGGGGCGGTATTTT
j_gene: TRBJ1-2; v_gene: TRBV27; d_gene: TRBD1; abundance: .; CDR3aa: CASSLDGTGNYGYTF; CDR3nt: TGTGCCAGCAGTTTAGACGGGACAGGGAACTATGGCTACACCTTC
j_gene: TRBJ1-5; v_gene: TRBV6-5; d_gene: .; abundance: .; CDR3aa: CASSPQGRNNQPQHF; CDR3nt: TGTGCCAGCAGCCCGCAGGGGCGGAACAATCAGCCCCAGCATTTT
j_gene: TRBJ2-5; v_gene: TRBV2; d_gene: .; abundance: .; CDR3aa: CASSPLETQYF; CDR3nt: TGTGCCAGCAGTCCACTAGAGACCCAGTACTTC
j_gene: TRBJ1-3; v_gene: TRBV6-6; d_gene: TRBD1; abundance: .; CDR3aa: CASSSGEFRGNTIYF; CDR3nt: TGTGCCAGCAGTTCCGGCGAATTCAGGGGGAACACCATATATTTT
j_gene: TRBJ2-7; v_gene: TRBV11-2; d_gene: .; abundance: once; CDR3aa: CASSTAGYEQYF; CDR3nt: TGTGCCAGCAGCACCGCCGGGTACGAGCAGTACTTC
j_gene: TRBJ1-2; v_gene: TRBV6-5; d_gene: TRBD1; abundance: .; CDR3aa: CASSLQGAGDGYTF; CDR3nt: TGTGCCAGCAGTTTACAGGGGGCGGGGGATGGCTACACCTTC
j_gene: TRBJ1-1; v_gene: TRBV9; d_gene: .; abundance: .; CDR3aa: CASSPPGSLNTEAFF; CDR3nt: TGTGCCAGCAGCCCCCCCGGGAGCCTGAACACTGAAGCTTTCTTT
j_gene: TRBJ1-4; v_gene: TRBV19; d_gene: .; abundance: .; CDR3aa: CASSRGYKHEKLFF; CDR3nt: TGTGCCAGTAGTAGAGGTTACAAACATGAAAAACTGTTTTTT
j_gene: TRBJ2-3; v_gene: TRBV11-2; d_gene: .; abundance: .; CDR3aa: CASSRTGGTDTQYF; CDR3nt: TGTGCCAGCAGCCGTACCGGGGGCACAGATACGCAGTATTTT